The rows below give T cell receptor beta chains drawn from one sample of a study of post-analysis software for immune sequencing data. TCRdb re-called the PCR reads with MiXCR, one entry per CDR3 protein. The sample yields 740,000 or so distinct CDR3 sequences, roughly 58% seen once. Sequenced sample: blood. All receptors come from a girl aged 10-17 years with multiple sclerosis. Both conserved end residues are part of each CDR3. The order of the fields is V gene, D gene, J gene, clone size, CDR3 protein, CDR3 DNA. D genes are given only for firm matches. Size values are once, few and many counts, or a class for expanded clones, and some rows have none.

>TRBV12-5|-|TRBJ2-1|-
CASGVTGESYNEQFF
TGTGCTAGTGGGGTAACAGGCGAATCCTACAATGAGCAGTTCTTC
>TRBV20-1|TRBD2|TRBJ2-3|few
CSVLPGGSTDTQYF
TGCAGTGTCTTACCGGGGGGAAGCACAGATACGCAGTATTTT
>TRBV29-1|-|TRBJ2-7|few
CSVEWHYEQYF
TGCAGCGTTGAATGGCACTACGAGCAGTACTTC
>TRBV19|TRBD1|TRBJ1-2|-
CASSYQGAESGYTF
TGTGCCAGTAGTTATCAGGGGGCGGAGAGTGGCTACACCTTC
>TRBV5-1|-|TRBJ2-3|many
CASSSMGYTDTQYF
TGCGCCAGCAGCTCCATGGGTTACACAGATACGCAGTATTTT
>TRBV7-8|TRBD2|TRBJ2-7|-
CASSLARGAVGEQYF
TGTGCCAGCAGCTTAGCGCGGGGGGCAGTGGGGGAGCAGTACTTC
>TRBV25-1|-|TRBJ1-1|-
CASRGPMNTEAFF
TGTGCCAGCAGGGGACCTATGAACACTGAAGCTTTCTTT
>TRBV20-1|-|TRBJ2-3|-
CSASQGTSTDTQYF
TGCAGTGCTAGTCAGGGGACAAGCACAGATACGCAGTATTTT
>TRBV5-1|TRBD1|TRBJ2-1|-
CASSRPGQSKNNEQFF
TGCGCCAGCAGCCGACCGGGACAGAGCAAAAACAATGAGCAGTTCTTC
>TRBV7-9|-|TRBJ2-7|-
CASSFPGAREQYF
TGTGCCAGCAGCTTTCCGGGAGCTCGCGAGCAGTACTTC
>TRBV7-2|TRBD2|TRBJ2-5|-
CASSLETLAGGVQYF
TGTGCCAGCAGCTTAGAAACGCTAGCGGGAGGAGTGCAGTACTTC
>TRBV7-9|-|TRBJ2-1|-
CASSRGSETGGYFNEQFF
TGTGCCAGCAGCCGCGGGTCCGAGACTGGCGGCTATTTCAATGAGCAGTTCTTC
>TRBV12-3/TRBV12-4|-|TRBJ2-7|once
CASSDSHYEQYF
TGTGCCAGCAGTGATAGCCACTACGAGCAGTACTTC
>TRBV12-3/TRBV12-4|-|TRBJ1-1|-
CASSLQGWSTEAFF
TGTGCCAGCAGTTTACAGGGTTGGAGCACTGAAGCTTTCTTT
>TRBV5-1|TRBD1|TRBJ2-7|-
CASSNAPGQATYEQYF
TGCGCCAGCAGCAACGCACCGGGACAGGCAACCTACGAGCAGTACTTC
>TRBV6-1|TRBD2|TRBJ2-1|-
CASSRSVGTSGDPVYYNEQFF
TGTGCCAGCAGCCGGTCGGTCGGGACTAGCGGGGATCCCGTCTACTACAATGAGCAGTTCTTC
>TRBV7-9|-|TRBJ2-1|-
CASSPSAASYNEQFF
TGTGCCAGCAGCCCTAGCGCGGCATCCTACAATGAGCAGTTCTTC
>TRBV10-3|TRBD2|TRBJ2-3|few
CAISDRLSGNTDTQYF
TGTGCCATCAGTGACCGTCTTAGCGGGAACACAGATACGCAGTATTTT
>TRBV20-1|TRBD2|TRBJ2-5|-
CSARRLAGGVLPGETQYF
TGCAGTGCTAGAAGGCTAGCGGGGGGTGTCCTCCCCGGAGAGACCCAGTACTTC
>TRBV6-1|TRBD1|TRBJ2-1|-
CASRQGAIEGEQFF
TGCGCCAGCAGACAGGGGGCCATCGAAGGTGAGCAGTTCTTC
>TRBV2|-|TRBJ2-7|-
CAGHGTAASYEQYF
TGTGCCGGCCACGGGACGGCGGCCTCCTACGAGCAGTACTTC
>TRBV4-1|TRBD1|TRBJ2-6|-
CASSPTGGNGANVLTF
TGCGCCAGCAGCCCGACAGGGGGTAATGGGGCCAACGTCCTGACTTTC
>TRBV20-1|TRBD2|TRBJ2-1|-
CSANGLAGAYNEQFF
TGCAGTGCAAACGGACTAGCGGGGGCTTACAATGAGCAGTTCTTC
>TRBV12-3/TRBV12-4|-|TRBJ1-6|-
CASSMMGRPNSPLHF
TGTGCCAGCAGCATGATGGGACGCCCTAATTCACCCCTCCACTTT
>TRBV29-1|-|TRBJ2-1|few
CSVGQRDEQFF
TGCAGCGTTGGCCAGCGGGATGAGCAGTTCTTC
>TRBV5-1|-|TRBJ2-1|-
CASSQAVLREQFF
TGCGCCAGCAGCCAGGCCGTCCTTAGAGAGCAGTTCTTC
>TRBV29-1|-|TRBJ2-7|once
CSVGGQGGSDEQYF
TGCAGCGTTGGGGGGCAGGGAGGTTCTGACGAGCAGTACTTC
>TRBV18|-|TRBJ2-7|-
CASSLLPSQSSYEQYF
TGTGCCAGCTCACTCCTCCCTTCTCAAAGCTCCTACGAGCAGTACTTC
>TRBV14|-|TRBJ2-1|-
CASSPTPVATPNYNEQFF
TGTGCCAGCAGCCCCACCCCGGTAGCGACACCGAACTACAATGAGCAGTTCTTC
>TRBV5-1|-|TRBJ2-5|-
CASSLRGDPLTGTQYF
TGCGCCAGCAGCCTTCGAGGGGACCCCCTTACGGGGACCCAGTACTTC
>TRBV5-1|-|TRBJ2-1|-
CASSWLVRDNEQFF
TGCGCCAGCAGCTGGCTAGTCCGGGACAATGAGCAGTTCTTC
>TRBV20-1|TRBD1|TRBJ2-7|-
CSALDDRVYEQYF
TGCAGTGCTTTAGACGACAGGGTCTACGAGCAGTACTTC
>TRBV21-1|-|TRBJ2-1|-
CASSLGLAGVMDNEQFF
TGTGCCAGCAGCCTGGGACTAGCGGGAGTTATGGACAATGAGCAGTTCTTC